Each of the 21 T cell receptor beta chains below was sequenced from the same sample in a study of T cells in Graves' hyperthyroidism and ophthalmopathy (dated by TCRdb to about 2019). Libraries were built with multiplex PCR. The run used an Illumina HiSeq 2000. Amplification of TCR beta CDR3 regions was carried out from RNA transcripts. For the first round of RT-PCR on the TCR CDR3, the HTBI primer set was used together with the Qiagen OneStep RT-PCR kit. TCRdb took the public reads, trimmed them with fastp at Q25, ran MiXCR for clone calling and kept in-frame beta chains. For every CDR3 protein sequence, its rows merge into one entry that carries the most common genes and DNA. Here the sample has 450,000 to 700,000 distinct CDR3 sequences; 46% occur a single time. The ten largest account for roughly 19% of the sample. Sequenced sample: peripheral blood or thyroid tissue (not recorded which). The receptors stem from an adult woman with Graves' disease, either hyperthyroidism or ophthalmopathy (not recorded which).

The chain combines TRBV5-1 with TRBJ2-7; 10 nucleotides align to TRBD1. The CDR3 sequence is 14 residues long. Germline V CDR1 and CDR2: SGHRS, YFSETQ. V shed 4 bases and J 7 bases; nucleotides not matched to a gene: 8. CDR3 loop: CASSPRQGAGEQYF. The CDR3 region has the DNA TGCGCCAGCAGCCCCCGACAGGGGGCGGGGGAGCAGTACTTC.

The V and J genes are TRBV6-5 and TRBJ2-6; 7 bases are shared with TRBD1. The CDR3 is 16 amino acids. Germline V gene sequence: CDR1 MNHEY, CDR2 SVGAGI. The V gene end was trimmed by 4 bases and the J gene end by 2 bases; junction bases not matched to a gene: 5. DNA of the CDR3: TGTGCCAGCAGTTCCGCGACAGGGACTGGGGCCAACGTCCTGACTTTC. Translation: CASSSATGTGANVLTF.

This clonotype was counted many times. The chain carries TRBV20-1 and TRBJ1-5; D not resolved. Germline assignment: CDR1 DFQATT and CDR2 SNEGSKA (reference sequence). V gave up 6 bases and J gave up 4 bases, with 10 bases separating them. The CDR3 sequence is 12 residues long. This chain's CDR3 is CSAQLGNQPQHF. DNA for the CDR3: TGCAGTGCCCAACTAGGAAATCAGCCCCAGCATTTT.

There are a few counts of this clonotype. The J gene is TRBJ1-2, the V gene TRBV12-3 or TRBV12-4, with D possibly TRBD1 on 6 matching bases. This CDR3 spans 13 amino acids. Trimming took off 4 bases at V and 8 bases at J, with 14 bases between the two ends. CDR3 bases: TGTGCCAGCAGTTGGCCGGGACACAACGGCTACACCTTC. Translation: CASSWPGHNGYTF.

The J gene is TRBJ2-5, the V gene TRBV10-3; 10 bases are a match to TRBD1. J was trimmed by 5 bases and V by 11 bases; bases with no gene match: 14. CDR3 length: 15 amino acids. Germline V CDR1 and CDR2: ENHRY, SYGVKD. CDR3 DNA sequence: TGTGCCGTCCTCGGACAGGGGGGGATGATGGAGACCCAGTACTTC. Amino acid sequence: CAVLGQGGMMETQYF.

This chain joins TRBV20-1 and TRBJ2-7, with 11 nucleotides matching TRBD2. The CDR3 covers 14 residues. The germline V gene encodes CDR1 DFQATT and CDR2 SNEGSKA (reference sequence). V shed 3 bases and J 1 base; nucleotides not matched to a gene: 2. The CDR3 loop reads CSARGLADSYEQYF. CDR3 bases: TGCAGTGCTAGGGGACTAGCGGATTCCTACGAGCAGTACTTC.

This clonotype was recorded many times. The rearrangement links TRBV5-1 to TRBJ2-7, with 13 nucleotides matching TRBD2. V trimming: 4 bases; J trimming: 6 bases; junction bases outside the gene matches: 4. The germline CDR1 and CDR2 sequences are SGHRS and YFSETQ. The CDR3 runs 14 residues. This CDR3 is CASSEGLAGSEQYF. DNA of the CDR3: TGCGCCAGCAGCGAGGGACTAGCGGGAAGCGAGCAGTACTTC.

This clonotype occurred once. The chain recombines TRBV24-1 with TRBJ1-5; a possible D gene is TRBD1 (5 bases). The V gene lost 12 bases and the J gene lost 6 bases, with 14 bases spanning the gap. The CDR3 spans 12 residues. In germline, CDR1 is KGHDR, CDR2 SFDVKD. Written as DNA, the CDR3 is TGTGCCGCTGGGGGACTGGGTCAGCCCCAGCATTTT. Protein product: CAAGGLGQPQHF.

This clonotype came up many times. The chain uses TRBV9 and TRBJ2-7; possibly TRBD1 or TRBD2 for D (5 bases each). CDR1 is SGDLS and CDR2 is YYNGEE in the germline V gene. The V and J ends lost 7 bases and 2 bases respectively, with 16 bases between them. This CDR3 has 14 residues. CDR3 protein: CASSVGDDPYEQYF. CDR3 DNA sequence: TGTGCCAGCTCCGTCGGGGACGACCCCTACGAGCAGTACTTC.

In the case of this clonotype: A much larger clone differs by one base, so this may be a read error. The chain carries TRBV7-9 and TRBJ2-7; D not certain. The CDR3 contains 11 residues. The germline V gene has CDR1 SEHNR and CDR2 FQNEAQ (reference sequence). V was clipped by 5 bases and J by 5 bases, with 7 bases between them. In DNA form, the CDR3 reads TGTGCCAGCAGCGATATCGACGAGCAGTACTTC. Encoded protein: CASSDIDEQYF.

CDR3 region: CSVARTIDQPQHF. The CDR3 DNA is TGCAGCGTGGCTAGGACAATTGATCAGCCCCAGCATTTT. The chain uses TRBV29-1 and TRBJ1-5; possible D gene TRBD1, 5 bases. CDR3 length equals 13 residues. Trimming stripped 6 bases from V and 5 bases from J, with 14 bases between. Per the germline V gene, CDR1 is SQVTM and CDR2 is ANQGSEA.

This rearrangement joins TRBV6-2 or TRBV6-3 to TRBJ2-7; 10 bases match TRBD1. Germline V gene lookup returns CDR1 MNHEY and CDR2 SVGEGT. J was trimmed by 5 bases and V by 2 bases; bases with no gene match: 15. The length of the CDR3 is 18 residues. The CDR3, as DNA: TGTGCCAGCAGTTACAGTGTTTACGTGGGACAGGGGTCAAACGAGCAGTACTTC. Translation: CASSYSVYVGQGSNEQYF.

This clonotype was seen at least ten times. V usage is TRBV9 and J usage is TRBJ1-2; D gene uncertain. The CDR3 has 13 residues. Looked up from germline, CDR1 is SGDLS and CDR2 is YYNGEE. Trimming shortened V by 4 bases and J by 8 bases, and 15 bases separated the two germline ends. The CDR3 protein is CASSSDGEGGYTF. DNA of the CDR3: TGTGCCAGCAGCTCTGACGGGGAGGGAGGCTACACCTTC. The full variable domain, in which reference TRBV9 and TRBJ1-2 provide the parts outside the CDR3, is DSGVTQTPKHLITATGQRVTLRCSPRSGDLSVYWYQQSLDQGLQFLIQYYNGEERAKGNILERFSAQQFPDLHSELNLSSLELGDSALYFCASSSDGEGGYTFGSGTRLTVV.

This clonotype came up many times. The chain joins TRBV5-1 to TRBJ1-5, with D maybe TRBD1 (5 bases). CDR3 size: 15 residues. Trimming cost V 1 base and J 6 bases, with 14 bases left between them. Germline loops: CDR1 SGHRS, CDR2 YFSETQ. The CDR3 nucleotides read TGCGCCAGCAGCTTGCTCGGGGACGCGGGTCAGCCCCAGCATTTT. It encodes CASSLLGDAGQPQHF.

This clonotype was seen a few times. The chain is built from TRBV28 and TRBJ2-5, with a weak D call TRBD1 (5 bases). V lost 3 bases to trimming and J lost 2 bases, with 13 bases between them. This CDR3 comprises 15 residues. Germline V CDR1 and CDR2: MDHEN, SYDVKM. The CDR3 sequence: CASSFYIRAQETQYF. CDR3 in DNA: TGTGCCAGCAGTTTTTATATCAGGGCACAAGAGACCCAGTACTTC.

The V and J genes are TRBV7-2 and TRBJ2-2; weak D call: TRBD1 (6 bases). This CDR3 has 16 residues. Germline loops: CDR1 SGHTA, CDR2 FQGNSA. The V and J ends lost 5 bases and 2 bases respectively, with 15 bases between them. CDR3 sequence: CASSNRDIGNTGELFF. The CDR3 DNA reads TGTGCCAGCAGCAACCGGGACATCGGAAACACCGGGGAGCTGTTTTTT. The complete variable domain, with remaining parts taken from reference TRBV7-2 and TRBJ2-2, reads GAGVSQSPSNKVTEKGKDVELRCDPISGHTALYWYRQSLGQGLEFLIYFQGNSAPDKSGLPSDRFSAERTGGSVSTLTIQRTQQEDSAVYLCASSNRDIGNTGELFFGEGSRLTVL.

Ten or more counts support this clonotype. The chain couples TRBV11-3 to TRBJ2-7, with D possibly being TRBD2 (5 bases). The CDR3 is 13 amino acids. Germline CDR1 is SGHNT and CDR2 is YENEEA. The V end lost 5 bases, the J end lost 5 bases, and 13 bases lay between the germline ends. The CDR3 loop reads CASSPGPGNEQYF. DNA for the CDR3: TGTGCCAGCAGCCCCGGGCCGGGAAACGAGCAGTACTTC.

This clonotype was seen ten or more times. The rearrangement uses TRBV10-3 and TRBJ2-2; D is unresolved. The CDR3 loop spans 13 amino acids. CDR1 ENHRY and CDR2 SYGVKD come from the germline V gene. The V gene lost 7 bases and the J gene lost 5 bases, with 11 bases spanning the gap. CDR3 sequence (DNA): TGTGCCATCAAGGGCCTAGATACCGGGGAGCTGTTTTTT. Translating it yields CAIKGLDTGELFF.

As concerns this clonotype: The junction departs from germline at one end; a sequencing error may be responsible. CDR3 bases: TGTTCCAGTAGTTCTGCGCCGGCGGGAGACACAGATACGCAGTATTTT. Translation gives CSSSSAPAGDTDTQYF. The chain uses TRBV19 and TRBJ2-3, with TRBD2 matching over 7 bases. The germline V gene has CDR1 LNHDA and CDR2 SQIVND (reference sequence). CDR3 size: 16 residues.

The sample holds many counts of this clonotype. The chain joins TRBV11-2 to TRBJ2-5, with D perhaps matching TRBD1 (5 bases). From germline, CDR1 is SGHAT and CDR2 FQNNGV. With 3 bases removed from V and 9 bases from J, the gap between germline ends came to 20 bases. The CDR3 runs to 15 residues. The CDR3 nucleotides read TGTGCCAGCAGCTTGGACATAACCCGAGTCCAGGCCCAGTACTTC. Protein sequence: CASSLDITRVQAQYF.

This clonotype was detected a few times. The chain couples TRBV24-1 to TRBJ1-2; D remains ambiguous. Trimming took off 7 bases at V and 2 bases at J, with 10 bases between the two ends. The length of the CDR3 is 13 residues. The germline V gene has CDR1 KGHDR and CDR2 SFDVKD. Here the CDR3 reads CATRGTQNYGYTF. CDR3 DNA: TGTGCCACCAGAGGAACGCAAAACTATGGCTACACCTTC.